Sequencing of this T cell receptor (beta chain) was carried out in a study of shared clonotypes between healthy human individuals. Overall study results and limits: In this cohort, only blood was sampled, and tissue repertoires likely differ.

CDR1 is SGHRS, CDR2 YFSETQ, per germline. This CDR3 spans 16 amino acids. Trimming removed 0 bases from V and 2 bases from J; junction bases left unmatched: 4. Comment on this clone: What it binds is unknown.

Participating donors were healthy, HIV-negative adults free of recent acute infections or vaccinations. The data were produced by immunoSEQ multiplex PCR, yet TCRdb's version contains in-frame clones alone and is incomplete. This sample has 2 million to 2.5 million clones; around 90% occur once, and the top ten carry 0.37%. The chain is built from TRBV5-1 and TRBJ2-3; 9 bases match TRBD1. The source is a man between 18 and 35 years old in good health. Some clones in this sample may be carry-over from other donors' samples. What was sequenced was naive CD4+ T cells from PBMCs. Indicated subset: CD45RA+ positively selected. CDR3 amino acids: CASSLAGTGFTDTQYF. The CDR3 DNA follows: TGCGCCAGCAGCTTGGCGGGGACAGGGTTCACAGATACGCAGTATTTT.